Listed here are 23 T cell receptor beta chains from one sample, sequenced in a study of memory CD4+ T cells and cytomegalovirus serostatus. The sort gate was single viable CD3+CD4+CD8-CD45RO+ cells for memory CD4+ T cells. Method: immunoSEQ multiplex PCR; TCRdb's copy keeps in-frame clones and lacks some. The table lists 50,000 to 65,000 clones, about 74% of them singletons. The specimen sequenced was memory CD4+ T cells from blood. The source of these receptors is an adult in good health and CMV-seronegative.

This chain uses TRBV30 with TRBJ1-1, with D perhaps matching TRBD1 (6 bases). Germline assignment: CDR1 GTSNPN and CDR2 SVGIG (reference sequence). The CDR3 totals 12 residues. V lost 8 bases, J lost 0 bases, and 10 bases lay in between. The CDR3 DNA follows: TGTGCCATCAGGGGCCTGAACACTGAAGCTTTCTTT. Translated: CAIRGLNTEAFF. Combining the CDR3 with reference TRBV30 and TRBJ1-1 gives the whole variable domain SQTIHQWPATLVQPVGSPLSLECTVEGTSNPNLYWYRQAAGRGLQLLFYSVGIGQISSEVPQNLSASRPQDRQFILSSKKLLLSDSGFYLCAIRGLNTEAFFGQGTRLTVV.

The rearrangement links TRBV6-5 to TRBJ1-6; 7 nucleotides align to TRBD1. Trimming at V came to 2 bases and at J to 7 bases, leaving 5 bases not matched to a gene. Germline loops: CDR1 MNHEY, CDR2 SVGAGI. This CDR3 contains 15 residues. CDR3 region: CASSYDRVTNSPLHF. CDR3 coding DNA: TGTGCCAGCAGTTACGACAGGGTGACAAATTCACCCCTCCACTTT.

This clone was observed a few times. The chain employs TRBV5-1 and TRBJ2-2; no reliable D call. CDR1 is SGHRS and CDR2 is YFSETQ in the germline V gene. This CDR3 spans 14 amino acids. Trimming cost V 6 bases and J 1 base, with 10 bases left between them. The CDR3 DNA reads as TGCGCCAGCACCTCCCAGAGGAACACCGGGGAGCTGTTTTTT. Amino acid sequence: CASTSQRNTGELFF.

The chain recombines TRBV18 with TRBJ2-1, with TRBD1 matching over 7 bases. The junction had 4 bases not matched to a gene; V was cut back by 4 bases and J by 7 bases. The germline CDR1 and CDR2 sequences are KGHSH and LQKENI. This CDR3 region has 13 residues. The CDR3 region has the DNA TGTGCCAGCTCACAGGGACAGTCGAATGAGCAGTTCTTC. This gives the protein CASSQGQSNEQFF.

V is TRBV29-1 and J is TRBJ2-4; the D gene is possibly TRBD1 (8 bases). Trimming shortened V by 1 base and J by 7 bases, and 17 bases separated the two germline ends. The CDR3 runs 15 residues. Germline lookup yields CDR1 SQVTM and CDR2 ANQGSEA. CDR3 nucleotides: TGCAGCGTTGAAGGGGCTTTACAGGGGGGGAACATTCAGTACTTC. As protein: CSVEGALQGGNIQYF. The complete variable domain, with remaining parts taken from reference TRBV29-1 and TRBJ2-4, reads SAVISQKPSRDICQRGTSLTIQCQVDSQVTMMFWYRQQPGQSLTLIATANQGSEATYESGFVIDKFPISRPNLTFSTLTVSNMSPEDSSIYLCSVEGALQGGNIQYFGAGTRLSVL.

This clone showed up just a few times. The rearrangement links TRBV12-5 to TRBJ2-3; D gene ambiguous. V dropped 3 bases and J dropped 1 base, with 17 bases sitting between them. This CDR3 contains 17 residues. CDR1 and CDR2 (germline): LGHNT, FRNRAP. CDR3 sequence (DNA): TGTGCTAGTGGTTTCGCCCCTGGTGTGCGGCGCACAGATACGCAGTATTTT. The encoded protein is CASGFAPGVRRTDTQYF.

This clone was recorded once. This chain links TRBV7-2 with TRBJ1-2, with 10 bases aligning to TRBD1. V lost 5 bases to trimming and J lost 6 bases; unmatched junction nucleotides: 3. The CDR3 loop spans 13 amino acids. Looked up from germline, CDR1 is SGHTA and CDR2 is FQGNSA. CDR3 DNA sequence: TGTGCCAGCAGCACGGGACAGGGGAATGGCTACACCTTC. It codes for CASSTGQGNGYTF.

The rearrangement joins TRBV7-6 to TRBJ1-1; a possible D gene is TRBD1 (5 bases). Looked up from germline, CDR1 is SGHVS and CDR2 is FNYEAQ. The CDR3 totals 14 residues. The V and J ends lost 6 bases and 3 bases respectively, with 14 bases between them. CDR3 sequence (DNA): TGTGCCAGCAGAAACCCGGACACGCACACTGAAGCTTTCTTT. This codes for CASRNPDTHTEAFF. Full variable domain (missing parts from reference TRBV7-6 and TRBJ1-1): GAGVSQSPRYKVTKRGQDVALRCDPISGHVSLYWYRQALGQGPEFLTYFNYEAQQDKSGLPNDRFSAERPEGSISTLTIQRTEQRDSAMYRCASRNPDTHTEAFFGQGTRLTVV.

The chain is built from TRBV5-1 and TRBJ2-7; D is uncertain. V was pared by 0 bases and J by 6 bases, with 16 bases between. The CDR3 extends over 15 amino acids. CDR1 is SGHRS and CDR2 is YFSETQ in the germline V gene. CDR3 sequence (DNA): TGCGCCAGCAGCTTGGAATCGCTTACCGGCGCCGAGCAGTACTTC. Translation gives CASSLESLTGAEQYF.

This clone was counted a few times. The rearrangement links TRBV7-3 to TRBJ2-1, with D perhaps matching TRBD1 (7 bases). Germline V gene data show CDR1 as SGHTA and CDR2 as FQGTGA. The V gene lost 2 bases and the J gene lost 6 bases, with 8 bases spanning the gap. This CDR3 is built from 13 residues. The CDR3 DNA sequence: TGTGCCAGCAGCTTACAGGGGGGCAATGAGCAGTTCTTC. Amino acids: CASSLQGGNEQFF.

The V gene is TRBV7-2, the J gene TRBJ1-2; D unclear. Germline CDR1 reads SGHTA; CDR2 reads FQGNSA. Trimming took off 1 base at V and 4 bases at J, with 4 bases between the two ends. The CDR3 contains 12 residues. The CDR3 DNA sequence: TGTGCCAGCAGCTTAGGGGGCTATGGCTACACCTTC. This gives the protein CASSLGGYGYTF.

The rearrangement uses TRBV6-1 and TRBJ1-5; the D is unclear. CDR1 MNHNS and CDR2 SASEGT come from the germline V gene. Trimming removed 2 bases from V and 4 bases from J, with 15 bases in between. The CDR3 spans 16 residues. This CDR3 reads CASSEIGSPGNQPQHF. The CDR3 nucleotides read TGTGCCAGCAGTGAAATCGGGTCACCGGGGAATCAGCCCCAGCATTTT.

The chain combines TRBV30 with TRBJ1-2; 8 nucleotides agree with TRBD1. The CDR3 loop spans 15 amino acids. With V trimmed by 0 bases and J by 2 bases, 5 bases remained unmatched. From germline, CDR1 is GTSNPN and CDR2 SVGIG (reference sequence). The CDR3 here is CAWSVQGEGNYGYTF. For the CDR3, the DNA is TGTGCCTGGAGTGTACAGGGGGAAGGGAACTATGGCTACACCTTC. Full variable domain (rest looked up from reference TRBV30 and TRBJ1-2): SQTIHQWPATLVQPVGSPLSLECTVEGTSNPNLYWYRQAAGRGLQLLFYSVGIGQISSEVPQNLSASRPQDRQFILSSKKLLLSDSGFYLCAWSVQGEGNYGYTFGSGTRLTVV.

The rearrangement joins TRBV11-2 to TRBJ2-3, with D perhaps matching TRBD1 or TRBD2 (5 bases each). The V gene's germline CDR1 is SGHAT and CDR2 FQNNGV. Trimming removed 1 base from V and 6 bases from J, with 17 bases in between. The CDR3 totals 16 residues. CDR3 in DNA: TGTGCCAGCAGCTTAGTACTCCCCCAGGGACCGGATACGCAGTATTTT. Amino acids: CASSLVLPQGPDTQYF.

The gene calls are TRBV25-1 and TRBJ1-5; possible D gene TRBD1, 5 bases. Per the germline V gene, CDR1 is MGHDK and CDR2 is SYGVNS. V was clipped by 9 bases and J by 6 bases, with 18 bases between them. CDR3 size: 14 residues. CDR3 region: CARPAGVGVQPQHF. DNA for the CDR3: TGTGCCAGGCCGGCGGGGGTAGGCGTTCAGCCCCAGCATTTT.

The V gene is TRBV11-2, the J gene TRBJ1-2, with a tentative D call TRBD1 (6 bases). V lost 5 bases and J lost 1, with 14 bases in between. Looked up from germline, CDR1 is SGHAT and CDR2 is FQNNGV. This CDR3 has 15 residues. CDR3 protein: CASSQGHNLNYGYTF. CDR3 in DNA: TGTGCCAGCAGCCAGGGACATAACCTTAACTATGGCTACACCTTC.

As for this clone: This same CDR3 is encoded by further DNA sequences in the sample. This chain's CDR3 is CASSLGGSGANVLTF. CDR3 nucleotide sequence: TGTGCCAGCAGCTTAGGGGGTTCTGGGGCCAACGTCCTGACTTTC. The V and J genes are TRBV7-8 and TRBJ2-6; D remains unclear. V lost 1 base to trimming and J lost 1 base, with 5 bases between them. Germline V gene lookup returns CDR1 SGHVS and CDR2 FQNEAQ. The CDR3 spans 15 residues.

The gene calls are TRBV18 and TRBJ2-3; 10 bases line up with TRBD1. CDR1 is KGHSH, CDR2 LQKENI, per germline. The length of the CDR3 is 17 residues. Unmatched junction bases numbered 16, after V lost 5 bases and J lost 8 bases. CDR3 in amino acids: CASSSPGGQGPDGTQYF. The DNA of the CDR3 is TGTGCCAGCTCATCCCCTGGGGGACAGGGGCCGGACGGTACGCAGTATTTT.

This clone is medium-sized (0.01 to 0.1%) within its sample. The gene calls are TRBV28 and TRBJ1-2; possibly TRBD1 for D (5 bases). This CDR3 contains 14 residues. V was clipped by 8 bases and J by 2 bases, with 15 bases between them. Germline values: CDR1 MDHEN, CDR2 SYDVKM. The CDR3: CASGTWDLNYGYTF. CDR3 nucleotides: TGTGCCAGCGGGACCTGGGACCTCAACTATGGCTACACCTTC.

Concerning this clone: One end of the junction does not line up with germline, which may come from a read error. CDR3 amino acids: CASILAGASDTQYF. CDR3 coding DNA: TGTGCCAGCATCTTAGCGGGAGCTTCAGATACGCAGTATTTT. V gene TRBV7-9 combines with J gene TRBJ2-3; TRBD2 matches 9 bases. The germline V gene encodes CDR1 SEHNR and CDR2 FQNEAQ (reference sequence). This CDR3 region has 14 residues.

With respect to this clone: The CDR3 carries no conserved terminal phenylalanine or tryptophan, so it likely arises from a read error. The chain employs TRBV30 and TRBJ1-4; 11 bases are shared with TRBD1. Germline values: CDR1 GTSNPN, CDR2 SVGIG (reference sequence). The CDR3 totals 15 residues. DNA for the CDR3: TGTGCCAGGAGTGTTCGGGACAGGGGGGACAAAAAACTGTTTATT. The encoded protein is CARSVRDRGDKKLFI.

V usage is TRBV4-1 and J usage is TRBJ1-4; possibly TRBD1 for D (6 bases). V was shortened by 3 bases and J by 0 bases, with 11 bases between the two germline ends. The CDR3 is made up of 16 amino acids. Germline CDR1 and CDR2: MGHRA and YSYEKL. The CDR3 spells CASSHARGATNEKLFF. The CDR3 nucleotides are TGCGCCAGCAGCCACGCCAGGGGAGCAACTAATGAAAAACTGTTTTTT.

The gene calls are TRBV7-2 and TRBJ2-6; 8 bases agree with TRBD1. V lost 6 bases to trimming and J lost 0 bases; unmatched junction nucleotides: 13. The CDR3 consists of 19 residues. The V gene's germline CDR1 is SGHTA and CDR2 FQGNSA. The CDR3 here is CASRPPGQAFLSGANVLTF. As DNA, the CDR3 is TGTGCCAGCAGGCCGCCGGGACAGGCTTTTCTCTCTGGGGCCAACGTCCTGACTTTC.